These 23 T cell receptor beta chains originate from one sample sequenced in a study of T cells in Graves' hyperthyroidism and ophthalmopathy. Amplified regions were TCR beta CDR3 sequences from RNA transcripts. HTBI primers were employed in a first-round RT-PCR of the TCR CDR3. TCRdb reprocessed the multiplex PCR reads via MiXCR and lists one record per CDR3 protein. The sample has hundreds of thousands of distinct CDR3 sequences; just under 45% are singletons. The sequenced sample consisted of peripheral blood or thyroid tissue (not recorded which). The receptors originated from an adult man with Graves' disease, either hyperthyroidism or ophthalmopathy (not recorded which).

This clonotype was found many times. The rearrangement uses TRBV24-1 and TRBJ1-1, with D maybe TRBD1 (6 bases). With 7 bases removed from V and 1 base from J, the gap between germline ends came to 15 bases. The CDR3 runs 15 residues. Germline V CDR1 and CDR2: KGHDR, SFDVKD. The CDR3: CATRPSTGQNTEAFF. The CDR3 nucleotides read TGTGCCACCAGGCCCTCTACGGGACAGAACACTGAAGCTTTCTTT.

This clonotype was observed at least ten times. The CDR3 DNA reads as TGTGCCAGCCGCCGGGGGGGGAGATATGGCTACACCTTC. Its protein is CASRRGGRYGYTF. The rearrangement uses TRBV7-2 and TRBJ1-2; TRBD1 might be the D (5 bases). Germline CDR1 SGHTA, CDR2 FQGNSA. The ends were cut back, 8 bases at V and 5 bases at J, with 15 bases in the middle. This CDR3 contains 13 residues.

V gene TRBV19 combines with J gene TRBJ2-7, with TRBD1 matching 9 bases. V dropped 4 bases and J dropped 5; count of bases not matched to a gene: 9. CDR3 length: 15 residues. The V gene's germline CDR1 is LNHDA and CDR2 SQIVND (reference sequence). The CDR3 is CASSTSGTGRDEQYF. In nucleotides, the CDR3 is TGTGCCAGTAGTACTTCCGGGACAGGGCGCGACGAGCAGTACTTC.

The genes are TRBV9 and TRBJ2-5; TRBD2 agrees at 16 bases. Germline assignment: CDR1 SGDLS and CDR2 YYNGEE. The CDR3 spans 16 residues. V trimming: 4 bases; J trimming: 5 bases; junction bases outside the gene matches: 5. As DNA, the CDR3 is TGTGCCAGCAGCTCGGGACTAGCGGGAGGGACGGAGACCCAGTACTTC. This sequence encodes CASSSGLAGGTETQYF.

The J gene is TRBJ2-7, the V gene TRBV10-3; D is undetermined. Trimming removed 5 bases from V and 5 bases from J, with 7 bases in between. This CDR3 is built from 11 residues. Germline V gene data show CDR1 as ENHRY and CDR2 as SYGVKD. The CDR3 loop reads CAISFRDEQYF. CDR3 sequence (DNA): TGTGCCATCAGTTTCCGGGACGAGCAGTACTTC.

J is TRBJ2-5 and V is TRBV25-1; TRBD1 matches 9 bases. This CDR3 has 12 residues. CDR1 MGHDK and CDR2 SYGVNS come from the germline V gene. The CDR3 DNA reads TGTGCTAGACAGGGGGATTGGGAGACCCAGTACTTC. This sequence encodes CARQGDWETQYF.

The sample holds many counts of this clonotype. The V and J genes are TRBV11-2 and TRBJ1-4; a possible D gene is TRBD1 (5 bases). The CDR3 is 13 amino acids. Per germline, CDR1 SGHAT and CDR2 FQNNGV. The germline V and J ends were trimmed by 5 bases and 12 bases, with 16 bases remaining between them. The CDR3 loop is CASSQGAVRELFF. Written as DNA, the CDR3 is TGTGCCAGCAGCCAAGGGGCGGTTAGGGAACTGTTTTTT.

This clonotype was detected ten times or more. The chain uses TRBV7-8 and TRBJ2-7, with TRBD2 identical over 7 bases. V trimming: 6 bases; J trimming: 1 base; junction bases outside the gene matches: 12. From germline, CDR1 is SGHVS and CDR2 FQNEAQ. This CDR3 has 16 amino acids. The CDR3 region is CASRSNSGLYSYEQYF. The CDR3, as DNA: TGTGCCAGCAGGTCAAACTCGGGACTATATTCCTACGAGCAGTACTTC.

The chain combines TRBV29-1 with TRBJ1-2; 7 bases map to TRBD1. V trimming: 7 bases; J trimming: 4 bases; junction bases outside the gene matches: 12. This CDR3 has 14 amino acids. Germline lookup yields CDR1 SQVTM and CDR2 ANQGSEA. This CDR3 reads CSAQRLTGIYGYTF. In DNA, the CDR3 is TGCAGCGCCCAACGCCTGACAGGGATCTATGGCTACACCTTC.

The rearrangement joins TRBV7-9 to TRBJ2-5; 9 nucleotides line up with TRBD2. Germline CDR1 SEHNR, CDR2 FQNEAQ (reference sequence). The CDR3 contains 17 residues. J lost 0 bases, V lost 3 bases, and 8 bases had no gene match. The CDR3 DNA reads TGTGCCAGCAGCTTGGCTCCACTAGCGGGTCACCAAGAGACCCAGTACTTC. Translated: CASSLAPLAGHQETQYF. The full variable domain, its missing parts supplied by reference TRBV7-9 and TRBJ2-5, is DTGVSQNPRHKITKRGQNVTFRCDPISEHNRLYWYRQTLGQGPEFLTYFQNEAQLEKSRLLSDRFSAERPKGSFSTLEIQRTEQGDSAMYLCASSLAPLAGHQETQYFGPGTRLLVL.

Worth noting for this clonotype: One end of the junction fails to match germline, which may point to a read error. V usage is TRBV25-1 and J usage is TRBJ1-6, with a possible D match to TRBD1 (5 bases). The CDR3 is made up of 15 amino acids. Germline V gives CDR1 MGHDK, CDR2 SYGVNS. The CDR3 DNA is TGTGTCAGCAGTTACGAGAGGGGCTATAATTCACCCCTCCACTTT. This encodes CVSSYERGYNSPLHF.

The chain is built from TRBV10-3 and TRBJ2-7; D might be TRBD2 (5 bases). CDR3 size: 14 residues. CDR1 and CDR2 from the germline V gene are ENHRY and SYGVKD. V dropped 2 bases and J dropped 2 bases, with 10 bases sitting between them. The CDR3 nucleotides read TGTGCCATCAGTGAGGGGAGCACCGCCTACGAGCAGTACTTC. Translation gives CAISEGSTAYEQYF.

This chain links TRBV2 with TRBJ1-6, with unresolved D. Germline loops: CDR1 SNHLY, CDR2 FYNNEI. The CDR3 loop spans 13 amino acids. Trimming shortened V by 2 bases and J by 11 bases, and 10 bases separated the two germline ends. The CDR3 coding sequence is TGTGCCAGCAGTGAAAGGGATATAGCACCCCTCCACTTT. Its translation: CASSERDIAPLHF.

This clonotype was detected only once. The V gene is TRBV19, the J gene TRBJ1-5, with TRBD1 as a possible D gene (6 bases). The V gene's germline CDR1 is LNHDA and CDR2 SQIVND (reference sequence). V gave up 8 bases and J gave up 0 bases, with 14 bases separating them. This CDR3 region has 15 residues. The CDR3 is CASGGGGNSNQPQHF. The CDR3 DNA follows: TGTGCCAGTGGAGGGGGAGGGAATAGCAATCAGCCCCAGCATTTT.

V and J are TRBV5-1 and TRBJ1-2; 10 positions match TRBD1. Germline trimming cut 2 bases from V and 7 bases from J; bases unmatched to any gene: 5. This CDR3 is 14 amino acids long. CDR1 is SGHRS and CDR2 is YFSETQ in the germline V gene. The CDR3: CASSFGTGAGGYTF. CDR3 sequence (DNA): TGCGCCAGCAGCTTTGGGACAGGGGCAGGTGGCTACACCTTC. The full variable domain, completed using reference TRBV5-1 and TRBJ1-2, is KAGVTQTPRYLIKTRGQQVTLSCSPISGHRSVSWYQQTPGQGLQFLFEYFSETQRNKGNFPGRFSGRQFSNSRSEMNVSTLELGDSALYLCASSFGTGAGGYTFGSGTRLTVV.

The chain links TRBV2 to TRBJ2-7; 10 positions agree with TRBD1. V shed 7 bases and J 3 bases; nucleotides not matched to a gene: 21. Germline values: CDR1 SNHLY, CDR2 FYNNEI. This CDR3 has 19 amino acids. The CDR3 loop reads CASNSAGQGTWRADYEQYF. For the CDR3, the DNA is TGTGCCAGCAACTCGGCGGGACAGGGGACGTGGAGGGCGGACTACGAGCAGTACTTC.

This clonotype came up many times. The chain recombines TRBV12-3 or TRBV12-4 with TRBJ1-2, with TRBD1 matching 10 bases. The CDR3 runs 13 residues. J gave up 5 bases and V 6 bases, and 3 bases lay outside the gene matches. The CDR3 bases are TGTGCCAGCAGAATGGGACAGGGGTATGGCTACACCTTC. As protein: CASRMGQGYGYTF.

This chain connects TRBV10-2 to TRBJ1-1; D uncertain. This CDR3 has 13 residues. Trimming removed 4 bases at V and 4 bases at J, with 10 bases between. Per germline, CDR1 WSHSY and CDR2 SAAADI. CDR3 DNA: TGCGCCAGCAGTGTCGACGGGAGCACTGAAGCTTTCTTT. It yields the protein CASSVDGSTEAFF.

This clonotype was seen many times. CDR3 sequence (DNA): TGTGCCATCAGTGAGCGACAGGGAGAGTTGTACGAGCAGTACTTC. This codes for CAISERQGELYEQYF. The rearrangement joins TRBV10-3 to TRBJ2-7; 7 bases are a match to TRBD1. Germline V gives CDR1 ENHRY, CDR2 SYGVKD. This CDR3 is built from 15 residues. V shed 2 bases, J shed 4 bases, and the junction held 8 bases outside the gene matches.

For this clonotype: At one of its ends the junction is not consistent with the germline gene, which may arise from a read error. V gene TRBV7-6 combines with J gene TRBJ2-7, with TRBD2 identical over 14 bases. Germline CDR1 and CDR2: SGHVS and FNYEAQ. The CDR3 is 15 residues long. CDR3 in amino acids: CASSGLAGGSYELYF. CDR3 coding DNA: TGTGCCAGCAGTGGACTAGCGGGGGGCAGCTACGAGCTGTACTTC.

V usage is TRBV24-1 and J usage is TRBJ1-5; D ambiguous. V was pared by 4 bases and J by 6 bases, with 9 bases between. From germline, CDR1 is KGHDR and CDR2 SFDVKD. The CDR3 spans 13 residues. CDR3 region: CATSDSGGQPQHF. The CDR3 nucleotides read TGTGCCACCAGTGACTCGGGAGGTCAGCCCCAGCATTTT.

This clonotype was seen only a few times. V is TRBV19 and J is TRBJ1-5, with 8 bases matching TRBD1. V shed 4 bases and J 0 bases; nucleotides not matched to a gene: 8. The CDR3 is 17 residues long. CDR1 is LNHDA, CDR2 SQIVND, per germline (reference sequence). The CDR3 nucleotides are TGTGCCAGTAGTACACGACAGGGGAGGGATAGCAATCAGCCCCAGCATTTT. Its translation is CASSTRQGRDSNQPQHF.

This chain uses TRBV7-9 with TRBJ1-5, with D unclear. The germline CDR1 and CDR2 sequences are SEHNR and FQNEAQ (reference sequence). Trimming took off 3 bases at V and 5 bases at J, with 8 bases between the two ends. CDR3 length: 13 amino acids. CDR3 nucleotides: TGTGCCAGCAGCTTTTCCTGGGATCAGCCCCAGCATTTT. Amino acid sequence: CASSFSWDQPQHF.